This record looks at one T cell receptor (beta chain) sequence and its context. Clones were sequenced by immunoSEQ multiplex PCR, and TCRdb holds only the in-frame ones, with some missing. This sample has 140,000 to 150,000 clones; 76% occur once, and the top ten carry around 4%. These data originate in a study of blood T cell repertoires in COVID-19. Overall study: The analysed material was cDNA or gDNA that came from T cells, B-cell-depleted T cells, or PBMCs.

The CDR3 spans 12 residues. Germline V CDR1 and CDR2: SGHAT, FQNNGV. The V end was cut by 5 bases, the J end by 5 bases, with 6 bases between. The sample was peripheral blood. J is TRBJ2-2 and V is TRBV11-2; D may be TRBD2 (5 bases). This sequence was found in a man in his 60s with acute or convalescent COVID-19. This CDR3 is CASSPGTGELFF. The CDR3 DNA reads TGTGCCAGCAGCCCGGGGACCGGGGAGCTGTTTTTT.